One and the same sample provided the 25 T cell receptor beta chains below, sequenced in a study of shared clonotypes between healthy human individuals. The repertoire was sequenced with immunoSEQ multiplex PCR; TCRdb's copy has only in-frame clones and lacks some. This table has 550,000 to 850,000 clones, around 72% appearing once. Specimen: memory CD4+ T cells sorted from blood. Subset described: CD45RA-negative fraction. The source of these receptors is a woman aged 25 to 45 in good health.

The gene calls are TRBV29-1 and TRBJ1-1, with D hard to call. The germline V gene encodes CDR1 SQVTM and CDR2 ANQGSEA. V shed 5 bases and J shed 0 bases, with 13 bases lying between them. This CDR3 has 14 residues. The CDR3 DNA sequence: TGCAGCGTTCCCAACCCAGGCTTGAACACTGAAGCTTTCTTT. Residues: CSVPNPGLNTEAFF.

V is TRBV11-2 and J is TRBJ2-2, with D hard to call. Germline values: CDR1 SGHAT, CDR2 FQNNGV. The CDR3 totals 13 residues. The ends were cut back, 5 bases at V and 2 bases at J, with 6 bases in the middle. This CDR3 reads CASSRENTGELFF. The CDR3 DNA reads TGTGCCAGCAGCCGAGAAAACACCGGGGAGCTGTTTTTT.

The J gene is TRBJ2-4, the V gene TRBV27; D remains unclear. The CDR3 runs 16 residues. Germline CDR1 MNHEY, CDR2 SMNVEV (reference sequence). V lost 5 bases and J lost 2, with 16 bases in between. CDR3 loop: CASSPGPSWTKNIQYF. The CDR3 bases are TGTGCCAGCAGTCCAGGCCCTTCTTGGACCAAAAACATTCAGTACTTC.

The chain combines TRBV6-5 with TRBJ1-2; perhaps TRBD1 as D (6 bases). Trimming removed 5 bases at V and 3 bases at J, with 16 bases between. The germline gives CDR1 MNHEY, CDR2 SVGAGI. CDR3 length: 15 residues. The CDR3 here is CASSPLAGAYYGYTF. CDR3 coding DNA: TGTGCCAGCAGTCCCTTGGCAGGGGCCTACTATGGCTACACCTTC.

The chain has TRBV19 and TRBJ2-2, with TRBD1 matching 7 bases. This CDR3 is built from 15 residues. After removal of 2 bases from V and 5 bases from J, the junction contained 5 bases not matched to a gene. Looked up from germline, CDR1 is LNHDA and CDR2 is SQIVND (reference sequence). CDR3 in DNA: TGTGCCAGTAGTATAACAGGGGTCTTGACCGGGGAGCTGTTTTTT. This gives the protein CASSITGVLTGELFF.

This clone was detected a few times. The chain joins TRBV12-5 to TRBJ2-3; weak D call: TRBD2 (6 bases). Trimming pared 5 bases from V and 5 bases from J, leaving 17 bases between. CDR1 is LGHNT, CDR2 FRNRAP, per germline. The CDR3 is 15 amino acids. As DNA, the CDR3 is TGTGCTAGTGGTCTCTCCCCGGGGGATCAAGATACGCAGTATTTT. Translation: CASGLSPGDQDTQYF.

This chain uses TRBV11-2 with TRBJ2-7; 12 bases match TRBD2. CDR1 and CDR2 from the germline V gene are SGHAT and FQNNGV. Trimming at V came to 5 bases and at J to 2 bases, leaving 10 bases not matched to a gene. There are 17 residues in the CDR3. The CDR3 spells CASSTQSTSGSPYEQYF. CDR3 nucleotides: TGTGCCAGCAGCACTCAATCGACTAGCGGGAGTCCCTACGAGCAGTACTTC.

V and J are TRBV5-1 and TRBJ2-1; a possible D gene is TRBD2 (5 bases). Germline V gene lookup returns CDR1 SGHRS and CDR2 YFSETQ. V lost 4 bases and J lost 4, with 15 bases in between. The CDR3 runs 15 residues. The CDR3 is CASSPSGPEYNEQFF. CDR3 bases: TGCGCCAGCAGCCCAAGCGGTCCAGAATACAATGAGCAGTTCTTC. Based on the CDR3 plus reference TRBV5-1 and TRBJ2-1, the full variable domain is KAGVTQTPRYLIKTRGQQVTLSCSPISGHRSVSWYQQTPGQGLQFLFEYFSETQRNKGNFPGRFSGRQFSNSRSEMNVSTLELGDSALYLCASSPSGPEYNEQFFGPGTRLTVL.

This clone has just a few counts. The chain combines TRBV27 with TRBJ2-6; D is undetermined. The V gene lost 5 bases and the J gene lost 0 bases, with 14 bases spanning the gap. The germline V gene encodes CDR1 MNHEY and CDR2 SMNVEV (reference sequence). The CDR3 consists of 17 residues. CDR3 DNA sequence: TGTGCCAGCAGTCGTGGATTCACAATCTCTGGGGCCAACGTCCTGACTTTC. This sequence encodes CASSRGFTISGANVLTF.

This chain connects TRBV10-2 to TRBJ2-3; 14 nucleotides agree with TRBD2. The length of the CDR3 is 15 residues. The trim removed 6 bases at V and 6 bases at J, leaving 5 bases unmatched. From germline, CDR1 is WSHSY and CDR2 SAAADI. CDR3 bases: TGCGCCAGCAGCGACAGGACTAGCGGGAGGGATACGCAGTATTTT. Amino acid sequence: CASSDRTSGRDTQYF.

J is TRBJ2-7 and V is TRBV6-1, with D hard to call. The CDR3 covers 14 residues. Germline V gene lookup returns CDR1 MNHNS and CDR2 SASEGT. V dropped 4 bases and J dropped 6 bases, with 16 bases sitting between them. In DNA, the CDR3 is TGTGCCAGCAGTGGGAGTTATCTGACGTTCGAGCAGTACTTC. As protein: CASSGSYLTFEQYF.

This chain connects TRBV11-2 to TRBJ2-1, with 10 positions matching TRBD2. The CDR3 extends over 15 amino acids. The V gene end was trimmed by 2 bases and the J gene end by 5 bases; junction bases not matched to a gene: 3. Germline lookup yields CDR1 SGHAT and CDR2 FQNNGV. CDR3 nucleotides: TGTGCCAGCAGCTTAATACTAGCGGGAAACAATGAGCAGTTCTTC. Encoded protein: CASSLILAGNNEQFF.

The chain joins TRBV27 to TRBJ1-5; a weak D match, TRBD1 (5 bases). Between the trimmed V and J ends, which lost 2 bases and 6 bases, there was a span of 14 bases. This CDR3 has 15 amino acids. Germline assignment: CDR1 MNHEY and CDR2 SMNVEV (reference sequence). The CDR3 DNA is TGTGCCAGCAGTTTAACCGGCCAGGGCTTTCAGCCCCAGCATTTT. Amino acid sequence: CASSLTGQGFQPQHF.

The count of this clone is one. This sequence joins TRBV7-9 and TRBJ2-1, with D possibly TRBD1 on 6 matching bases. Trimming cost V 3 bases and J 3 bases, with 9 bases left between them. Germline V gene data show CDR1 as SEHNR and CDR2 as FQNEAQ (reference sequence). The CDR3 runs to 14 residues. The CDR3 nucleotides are TGTGCCAGCAGCTTCGACAGGAGCTACAATGAGCAGTTCTTC. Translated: CASSFDRSYNEQFF.

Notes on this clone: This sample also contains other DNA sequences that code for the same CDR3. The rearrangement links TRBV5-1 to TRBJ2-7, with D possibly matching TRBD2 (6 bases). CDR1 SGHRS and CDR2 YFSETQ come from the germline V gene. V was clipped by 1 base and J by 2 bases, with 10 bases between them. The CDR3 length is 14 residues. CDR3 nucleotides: TGCGCCAGCAGCTTGTCGGCGGGAACCTACGAGCAGTACTTC. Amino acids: CASSLSAGTYEQYF.

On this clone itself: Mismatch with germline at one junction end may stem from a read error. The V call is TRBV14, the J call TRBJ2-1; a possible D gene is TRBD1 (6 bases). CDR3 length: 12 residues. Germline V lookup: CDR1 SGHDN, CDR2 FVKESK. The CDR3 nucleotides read TGTGCCAGCAGCCAAGGATCAGGGGATTACGTCTTC. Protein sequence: CASSQGSGDYVF.

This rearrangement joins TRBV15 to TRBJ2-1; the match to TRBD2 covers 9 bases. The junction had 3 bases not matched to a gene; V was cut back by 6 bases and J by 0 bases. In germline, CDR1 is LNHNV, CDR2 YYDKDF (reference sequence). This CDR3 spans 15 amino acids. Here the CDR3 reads CATRLAGSSYNEQFF. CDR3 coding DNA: TGTGCCACCAGACTAGCGGGCAGCTCCTACAATGAGCAGTTCTTC.

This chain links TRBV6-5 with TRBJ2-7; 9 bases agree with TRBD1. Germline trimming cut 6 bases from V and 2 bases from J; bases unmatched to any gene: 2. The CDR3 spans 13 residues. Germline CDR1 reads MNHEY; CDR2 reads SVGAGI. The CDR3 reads CASRDRGPYEQYF. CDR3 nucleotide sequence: TGTGCCAGCAGGGACAGGGGTCCCTACGAGCAGTACTTC.

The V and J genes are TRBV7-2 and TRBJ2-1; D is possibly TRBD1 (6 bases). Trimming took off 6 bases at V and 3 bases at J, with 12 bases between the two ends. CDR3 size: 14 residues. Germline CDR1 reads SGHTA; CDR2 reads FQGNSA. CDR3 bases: TGTGCCAGCAGTCTTACACAGGGCTACAATGAGCAGTTCTTC. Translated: CASSLTQGYNEQFF.

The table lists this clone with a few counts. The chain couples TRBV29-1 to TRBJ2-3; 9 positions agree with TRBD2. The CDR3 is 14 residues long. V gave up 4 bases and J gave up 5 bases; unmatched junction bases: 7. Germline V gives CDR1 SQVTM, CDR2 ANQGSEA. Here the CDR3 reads CSVGGRREGDTQYF. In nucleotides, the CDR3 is TGCAGCGTTGGAGGAAGGCGGGAGGGAGATACGCAGTATTTT.

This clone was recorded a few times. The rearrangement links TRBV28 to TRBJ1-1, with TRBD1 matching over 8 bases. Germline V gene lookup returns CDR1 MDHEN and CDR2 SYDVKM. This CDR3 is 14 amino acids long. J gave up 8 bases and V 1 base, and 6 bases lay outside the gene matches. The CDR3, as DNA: TGTGCCAGCAGTTTATACAGGGGGAGTGTCGAAGCTTTCTTT. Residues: CASSLYRGSVEAFF. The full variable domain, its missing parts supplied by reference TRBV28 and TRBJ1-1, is DVKVTQSSRYLVKRTGEKVFLECVQDMDHENMFWYRQDPGLGLRLIYFSYDVKMKEKGDIPEGYSVSREKKERFSLILESASTNQTSMYLCASSLYRGSVEAFFGQGTRLTVV.

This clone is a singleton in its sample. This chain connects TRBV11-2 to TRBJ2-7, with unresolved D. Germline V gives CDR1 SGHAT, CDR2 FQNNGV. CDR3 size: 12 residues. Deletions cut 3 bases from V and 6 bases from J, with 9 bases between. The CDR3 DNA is TGTGCCAGCAGCTTGGTGGTCGGCGAGCAGTACTTC. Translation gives CASSLVVGEQYF.

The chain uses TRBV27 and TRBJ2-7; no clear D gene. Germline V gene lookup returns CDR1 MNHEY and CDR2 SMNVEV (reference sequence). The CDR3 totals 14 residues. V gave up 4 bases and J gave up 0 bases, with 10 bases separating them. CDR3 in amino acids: CASSSGPTSYEQYF. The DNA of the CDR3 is TGTGCCAGCAGTTCGGGTCCCACCTCCTACGAGCAGTACTTC.

The CDR3 nucleotides read TGTGCCAGCAGTTACAGGGGTTCTGGAAACACCATATATTTT. This gives the protein CASSYRGSGNTIYF. The V call is TRBV7-8, the J call TRBJ1-3, with 7 bases aligning to TRBD1. The CDR3 is 14 residues long. Germline CDR1 reads SGHVS; CDR2 reads FQNEAQ. Germline trimming cut 6 bases from V and 1 base from J; bases unmatched to any gene: 3. The variable domain in full, completed from reference TRBV7-8 and TRBJ1-3, reads GAGVSQSPRYKVAKRGQDVALRCDPISGHVSLFWYQQALGQGPEFLTYFQNEAQLDKSGLPSDRFFAERPEGSVSTLKIQRTQQEDSAVYLCASSYRGSGNTIYFGEGSWLTVV.

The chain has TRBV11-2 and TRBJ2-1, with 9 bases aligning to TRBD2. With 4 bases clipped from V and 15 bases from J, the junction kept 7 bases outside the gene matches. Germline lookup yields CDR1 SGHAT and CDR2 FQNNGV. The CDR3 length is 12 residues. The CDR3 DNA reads TGTGCCAGCAGCTCCAATGCGGGAGGGACGTTCTTC. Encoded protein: CASSSNAGGTFF.